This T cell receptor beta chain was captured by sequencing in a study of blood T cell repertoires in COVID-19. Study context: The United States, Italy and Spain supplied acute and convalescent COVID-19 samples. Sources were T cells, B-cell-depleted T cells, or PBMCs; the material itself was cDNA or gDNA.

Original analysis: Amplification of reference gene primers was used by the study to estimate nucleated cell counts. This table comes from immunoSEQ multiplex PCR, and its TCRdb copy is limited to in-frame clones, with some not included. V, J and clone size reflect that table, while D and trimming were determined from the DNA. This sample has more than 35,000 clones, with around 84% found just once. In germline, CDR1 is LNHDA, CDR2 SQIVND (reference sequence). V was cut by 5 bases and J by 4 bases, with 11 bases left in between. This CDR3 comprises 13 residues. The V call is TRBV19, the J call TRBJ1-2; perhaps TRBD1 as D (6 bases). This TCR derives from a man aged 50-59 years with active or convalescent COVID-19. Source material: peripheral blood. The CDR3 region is CASSPGGGYGYTF. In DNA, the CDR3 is TGTGCCAGTAGTCCGGGAGGGGGCTATGGCTACACCTTC.